One sample yielded the 21 T cell receptor beta chains listed below, sequenced in a study of cytomegalovirus exposure and HLA in healthy donors (dated by TCRdb to the late 2010s). Library preparation was by the immunoSEQ multiplex PCR assay. The source is immuneACCESS, and TCRdb retained only in-frame sequences with V and J called. Part of the clones is not carried over; for the studies checked, unresolved V genes explain less than half of this, and the remainder is unexplained. The sample profile shows more than 200,000 clones; 80% to 95% of them were found once. 3% to 3.5% of the sample goes to the ten largest clones. The sample consisted of PBMCs. Receptor source: a woman aged 30 to 39 in good health and CMV-seronegative.

The chain is built from TRBV9 and TRBJ2-6; 9 nucleotides align to TRBD1. Germline-derived CDR1 and CDR2 are SGDLS and YYNGEE. The V segment lost 7 bases and the J segment 0 bases; nucleotides outside the gene matches: 8. The CDR3 has 17 amino acids. CDR3 bases: TGTGCCAGCCATCGGGGACAGGGAGGCTCTGGGGCCAACGTCCTGACTTTC. Its translation is CASHRGQGGSGANVLTF.

J is TRBJ2-7 and V is TRBV6-1; D gene uncertain. Per the germline V gene, CDR1 is MNHNS and CDR2 is SASEGT. V was cut by 5 bases and J by 3 bases, with 11 bases left in between. CDR3 length: 13 amino acids. CDR3 sequence (DNA): TGTGCCAGCAGTTCAACCATAAGCTACGAGCAGTACTTC. Translated: CASSSTISYEQYF.

The J gene is TRBJ1-5, the V gene TRBV6-5, with 7 bases that match TRBD1. In germline, CDR1 is MNHEY, CDR2 SVGAGI. Trimming removed 6 bases from V and 4 bases from J; junction bases left unmatched: 6. This CDR3 is built from 14 residues. In DNA, the CDR3 is TGTGCCAGCAGCCCTGACAGGGCTAATCAGCCCCAGCATTTT. Translating it yields CASSPDRANQPQHF.

In DNA, the CDR3 is TGTGCCAGCAGTTTTACCCTTTCCTACAATGAGCAGTTCTTC. Its protein is CASSFTLSYNEQFF. J is TRBJ2-1 and V is TRBV27; D ambiguous. This CDR3 is built from 14 residues. Trimming took off 3 bases at V and 1 base at J, with 7 bases between the two ends. Looked up from germline, CDR1 is MNHEY and CDR2 is SMNVEV (reference sequence).

V usage is TRBV9 and J usage is TRBJ2-1, with D perhaps matching TRBD1 (6 bases). The CDR3 length is 15 residues. In germline, CDR1 is SGDLS, CDR2 YYNGEE. V lost 4 bases, J lost 7 bases, and 18 bases lay in between. The CDR3 reads CASSPPGRGENEQFF. The CDR3 coding sequence is TGTGCCAGCAGCCCACCAGGCAGGGGTGAGAATGAGCAGTTCTTC.

This chain joins TRBV18 and TRBJ1-4, with 8 bases that match TRBD1. This CDR3 is built from 19 residues. Germline CDR1 reads KGHSH; CDR2 reads LQKENI. After removal of 2 bases from V and 8 bases from J, the junction contained 19 bases not matched to a gene. CDR3 protein: CASSPIPDRAARGGEKLFF. For the CDR3, the DNA is TGTGCCAGCTCACCAATACCGGACAGGGCTGCAAGGGGAGGCGAAAAACTGTTTTTT. The full variable domain, completed using reference TRBV18 and TRBJ1-4, is NAGVMQNPRHLVRRRGQEARLRCSPMKGHSHVYWYRQLPEEGLKFMVYLQKENIIDESGMPKERFSAEFPKEGPSILRIQQVVRGDSAAYFCASSPIPDRAARGGEKLFFGSGTQLSVL.

The gene calls are TRBV11-2 and TRBJ2-5; D not certain. The CDR3 spans 14 residues. Germline V gene sequence: CDR1 SGHAT, CDR2 FQNNGV. Trimming left V 4 bases short and J 5 bases short, with 14 bases between. The CDR3 coding sequence is TGTGCCAGCAGCTCCGTCCTGGGTTTCGAGACCCAGTACTTC. It specifies CASSSVLGFETQYF.

About this clone itself: Different DNA sequences within this sample yield the same CDR3. V and J are TRBV4-1 and TRBJ1-1; D is perhaps TRBD1 (5 bases). Germline loops: CDR1 MGHRA, CDR2 YSYEKL. Trimming left V 3 bases short and J 0 bases short, with 8 bases between. The CDR3 spans 14 residues. The CDR3 sequence is CASSQGPMNTEAFF. Here the CDR3 DNA reads TGCGCCAGCAGCCAGGGGCCGATGAACACTGAAGCTTTCTTT.

V and J are TRBV18 and TRBJ2-3, with 8 positions matching TRBD1. This CDR3 region has 16 residues. V lost 1 base and J lost 2; bases outside the gene matches: 5. From germline, CDR1 is KGHSH and CDR2 LQKENI. CDR3 residues: CASSPRTGRLTDTQYF. CDR3 DNA: TGTGCCAGCTCACCACGGACAGGGAGACTCACAGATACGCAGTATTTT.

The chain employs TRBV11-2 and TRBJ2-5, with a weak D call TRBD1 (6 bases). V lost 2 bases, J lost 0 bases, and 10 bases lay in between. Germline CDR1 SGHAT, CDR2 FQNNGV. The CDR3 has 15 residues. CDR3 in amino acids: CASSLRDKYQETQYF. As DNA, the CDR3 is TGTGCCAGCAGCTTACGGGACAAGTACCAAGAGACCCAGTACTTC.

The V and J genes are TRBV5-8 and TRBJ2-1, with D tentatively TRBD1 (6 bases). Germline V gene data show CDR1 as SGHTS and CDR2 as YDEGEE. The CDR3 totals 15 residues. V lost 0 bases, J lost 6 bases, and 13 bases lay in between. The CDR3 DNA follows: TGTGCCAGCAGCTTGGGACAGGTCGAAATCAATGAGCAGTTCTTC. Translated, it gives CASSLGQVEINEQFF.

CDR3 residues: CASSILPIRDSSSYEQYF. As DNA, the CDR3 is TGTGCCAGCTCAATACTACCAATTCGGGACTCGAGCTCCTACGAGCAGTACTTC. V and J are TRBV18 and TRBJ2-7, with D tentatively TRBD2 (6 bases). V lost 5 bases and J lost 0, with 23 bases in between. This CDR3 is 18 amino acids long. Germline-derived CDR1 and CDR2 are KGHSH and LQKENI.

This sequence joins TRBV27 and TRBJ2-3; the match to TRBD2 covers 11 bases. The V segment lost 5 bases and the J segment 4 bases; nucleotides outside the gene matches: 8. This CDR3 has 16 residues. The V gene's germline CDR1 is MNHEY and CDR2 SMNVEV (reference sequence). CDR3 DNA: TGTGCCAGCAGTCCTAGACTAGCGGGATTGTCAGATACGCAGTATTTT. Translation: CASSPRLAGLSDTQYF.

This sequence joins TRBV5-6 and TRBJ1-2; weak D call: TRBD1 (5 bases). Germline values: CDR1 SGHDT, CDR2 YYEEEE. This CDR3 spans 15 amino acids. V dropped 6 bases and J dropped 4 bases, with 19 bases sitting between them. CDR3 DNA sequence: TGTGCCAGCACTCCGCAACAGGTTCAAATCTATGGCTACACCTTC. It specifies CASTPQQVQIYGYTF. Complete variable domain (other parts from reference TRBV5-6 and TRBJ1-2): DAGVTQSPTHLIKTRGQQVTLRCSPKSGHDTVSWYQQALGQGPQFIFQYYEEEERQRGNFPDRFSGHQFPNYSSELNVNALLLGDSALYLCASTPQQVQIYGYTFGSGTRLTVV.

V usage is TRBV29-1 and J usage is TRBJ2-1; 12 bases agree with TRBD2. The germline CDR1 and CDR2 sequences are SQVTM and ANQGSEA. This CDR3 spans 15 amino acids. V trimming: 6 bases; J trimming: 10 bases; junction bases outside the gene matches: 13. The CDR3 DNA follows: TGCAGCGTACACCTCGGACTAGCGGGAAGCACAGAGCAGTTCTTC. It codes for CSVHLGLAGSTEQFF.

The J gene is TRBJ2-7, the V gene TRBV27, with 9 bases identical to TRBD2. Germline assignment: CDR1 MNHEY and CDR2 SMNVEV (reference sequence). The CDR3 extends over 16 amino acids. The J segment lost 9 bases and the V segment lost 3 bases, leaving 15 bases of the junction unmatched. CDR3 in DNA: TGTGCCAGCAGTTTTATATCCTCGGCTAGCGGGATGGTGCAGTACTTC. Protein: CASSFISSASGMVQYF.

The rearrangement links TRBV27 to TRBJ2-1, with D unresolved. The germline gives CDR1 MNHEY, CDR2 SMNVEV (reference sequence). The CDR3 spans 15 residues. Trimming stripped 5 bases from V and 2 bases from J, with 13 bases between. CDR3 sequence reads: CASSKIAAPYNEQFF. The CDR3 nucleotides are TGTGCCAGCAGTAAAATAGCTGCCCCCTACAATGAGCAGTTCTTC.

CDR3 nucleotides: TGTGCCAGCAGCTTGAAGGCTAGTCCTAGCACAGATACGCAGTATTTT. Protein: CASSLKASPSTDTQYF. This sequence joins TRBV5-6 and TRBJ2-3; D is uncertain. The V gene lost 1 base and the J gene lost 0 bases, with 12 bases spanning the gap. Per the germline V gene, CDR1 is SGHDT and CDR2 is YYEEEE. The CDR3 extends over 16 amino acids.

This chain links TRBV2 with TRBJ1-1; 9 bases are a match to TRBD1. J lost 7 bases, V lost 6 bases, and 9 bases had no gene match. This CDR3 region has 14 residues. CDR1 is SNHLY, CDR2 FYNNEI, per germline. CDR3 coding DNA: TGTGCCAGCAGCCTACAGGGGGCGCTGGGTGAAGCTTTCTTT. Its translation is CASSLQGALGEAFF.

The J gene is TRBJ2-7, the V gene TRBV28, with 9 bases fitting TRBD1. With 2 bases clipped from V and 6 bases from J, the junction kept 5 bases outside the gene matches. Germline loops: CDR1 MDHEN, CDR2 SYDVKM. This CDR3 has 14 amino acids. CDR3 sequence reads: CASSLHGQGSEQYF. CDR3 nucleotide sequence: TGTGCCAGCAGTTTACACGGACAGGGGAGCGAGCAGTACTTC.

The chain joins TRBV5-1 to TRBJ2-4; D is possibly TRBD1 (5 bases). The CDR3 totals 16 residues. The germline gives CDR1 SGHRS, CDR2 YFSETQ. The germline V and J ends were trimmed by 0 bases and 0 bases, with 10 bases remaining between them. The CDR3 nucleotides read TGCGCCAGCAGCTTGGAGGTCACAGGAGCCAAAAACATTCAGTACTTC. This gives the protein CASSLEVTGAKNIQYF.